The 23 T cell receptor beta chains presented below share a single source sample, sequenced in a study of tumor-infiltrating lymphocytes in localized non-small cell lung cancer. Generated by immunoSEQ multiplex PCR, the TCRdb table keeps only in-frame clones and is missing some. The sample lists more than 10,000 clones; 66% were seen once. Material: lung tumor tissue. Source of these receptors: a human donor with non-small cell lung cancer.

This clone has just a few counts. In DNA form, the CDR3 reads TGCGCCAGCAGCTTGGAGGCCAGTAGTCAAGCCTCGGCTGTTACCTTC. This translates into CASSLEASSQASAVTF. V is TRBV5-1 and J is TRBJ1-2; D is undetermined. Germline V gene sequence: CDR1 SGHRS, CDR2 YFSETQ. Trimming took 0 bases from V and 14 from J, leaving 26 bases between them. This CDR3 comprises 16 residues.

The chain's CDR3 is CASSTQGYEQYF. CDR3 DNA: TGTGCCAGCAGCACACAGGGCTACGAGCAGTACTTC. The chain couples TRBV7-9 to TRBJ2-7, with D perhaps TRBD1 (6 bases). The CDR3 totals 12 residues. The germline V gene has CDR1 SEHNR and CDR2 FQNEAQ (reference sequence). The V gene lost 5 bases and the J gene lost 3 bases, with 8 bases spanning the gap.

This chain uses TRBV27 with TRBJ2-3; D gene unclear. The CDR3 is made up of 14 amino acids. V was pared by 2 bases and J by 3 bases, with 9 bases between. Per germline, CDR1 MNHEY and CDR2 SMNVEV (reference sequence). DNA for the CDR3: TGTGCCAGCAGTTTAGGGTCTGGAACAGATACGCAGTATTTT. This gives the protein CASSLGSGTDTQYF.

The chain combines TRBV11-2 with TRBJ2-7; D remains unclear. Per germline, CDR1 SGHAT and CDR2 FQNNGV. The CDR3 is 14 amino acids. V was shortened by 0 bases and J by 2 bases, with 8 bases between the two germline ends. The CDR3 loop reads CASSLDYGTYEQYF. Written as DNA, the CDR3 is TGTGCCAGCAGCTTAGATTACGGCACCTACGAGCAGTACTTC.

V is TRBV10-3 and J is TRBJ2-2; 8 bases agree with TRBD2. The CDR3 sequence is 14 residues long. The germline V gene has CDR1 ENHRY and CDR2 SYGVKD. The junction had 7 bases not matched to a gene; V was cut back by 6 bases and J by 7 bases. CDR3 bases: TGTGCCATCAGCCTCGGGGGGGCCCACGGGGAGCTGTTTTTT. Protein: CAISLGGAHGELFF.

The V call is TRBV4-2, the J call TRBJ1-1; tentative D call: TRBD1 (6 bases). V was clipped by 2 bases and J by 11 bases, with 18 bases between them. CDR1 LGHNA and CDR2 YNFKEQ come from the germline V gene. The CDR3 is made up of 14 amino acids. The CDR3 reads CASSQQGHSGGAFF. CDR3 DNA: TGTGCCAGCAGCCAACAGGGACATTCAGGAGGGGCTTTCTTT.

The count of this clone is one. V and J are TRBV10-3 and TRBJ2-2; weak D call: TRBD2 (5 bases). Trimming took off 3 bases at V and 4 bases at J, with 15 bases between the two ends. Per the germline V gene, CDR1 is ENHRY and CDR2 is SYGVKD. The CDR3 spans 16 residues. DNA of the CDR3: TGTGCCATCAGTGATCCCGGGCCCGCGGGCACCGGGGAGCTGTTTTTT. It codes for CAISDPGPAGTGELFF.

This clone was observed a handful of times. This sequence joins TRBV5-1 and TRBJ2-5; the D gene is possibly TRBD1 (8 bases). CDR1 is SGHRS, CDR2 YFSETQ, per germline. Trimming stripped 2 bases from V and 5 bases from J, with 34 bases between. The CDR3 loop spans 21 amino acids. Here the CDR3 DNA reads TGCGCCAGCAGCTTCGGACAGGGTGGCAGCGGGAAAAGGTGGGGGATCGAGACCCAGTACTTC. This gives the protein CASSFGQGGSGKRWGIETQYF.

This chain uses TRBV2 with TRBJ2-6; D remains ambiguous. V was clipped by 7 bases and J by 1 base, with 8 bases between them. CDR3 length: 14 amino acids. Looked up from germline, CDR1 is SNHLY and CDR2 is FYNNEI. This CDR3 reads CASNRLSGANVLTF. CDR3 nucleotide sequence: TGTGCCAGCAATCGGCTGTCTGGGGCCAACGTCCTGACTTTC.

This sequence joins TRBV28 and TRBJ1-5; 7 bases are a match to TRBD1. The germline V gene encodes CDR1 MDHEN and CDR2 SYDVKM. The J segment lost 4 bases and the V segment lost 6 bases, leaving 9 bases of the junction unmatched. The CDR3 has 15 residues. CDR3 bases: TGTGCCAGCAGCTCACAGGGGAGGTTGAATCAGCCCCAGCATTTT. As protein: CASSSQGRLNQPQHF.

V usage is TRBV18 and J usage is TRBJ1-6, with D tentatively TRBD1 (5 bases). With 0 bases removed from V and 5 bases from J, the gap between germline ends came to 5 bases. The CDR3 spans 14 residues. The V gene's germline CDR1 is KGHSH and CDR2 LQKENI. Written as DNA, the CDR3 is TGTGCCAGCTCACCACCGGGGCATAATTCACCCCTCCACTTT. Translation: CASSPPGHNSPLHF.

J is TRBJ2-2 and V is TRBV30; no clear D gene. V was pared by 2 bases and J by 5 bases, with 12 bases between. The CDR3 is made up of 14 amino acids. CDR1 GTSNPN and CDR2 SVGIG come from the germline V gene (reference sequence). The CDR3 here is CAWSPTPETGELFF. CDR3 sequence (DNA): TGTGCCTGGAGTCCTACCCCGGAGACCGGGGAGCTGTTTTTT.

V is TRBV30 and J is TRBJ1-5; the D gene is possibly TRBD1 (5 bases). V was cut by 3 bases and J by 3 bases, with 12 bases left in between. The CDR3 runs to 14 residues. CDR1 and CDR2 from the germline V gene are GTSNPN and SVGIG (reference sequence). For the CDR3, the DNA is TGTGCCTGGAGCCGTACAGGTTACAATCAGCCCCAGCATTTT. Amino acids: CAWSRTGYNQPQHF.

CDR3 amino acids: CASSTQGGDEKLFF. CDR3 nucleotide sequence: TGTGCCAGCAGTACCCAAGGGGGCGATGAAAAACTGTTTTTT. The chain has TRBV6-6 and TRBJ1-4, with TRBD1 matching over 7 bases. This CDR3 is 14 amino acids long. Germline loops: CDR1 MNHNY, CDR2 SVGAGI (reference sequence). V lost 5 bases and J lost 6; bases outside the gene matches: 6.

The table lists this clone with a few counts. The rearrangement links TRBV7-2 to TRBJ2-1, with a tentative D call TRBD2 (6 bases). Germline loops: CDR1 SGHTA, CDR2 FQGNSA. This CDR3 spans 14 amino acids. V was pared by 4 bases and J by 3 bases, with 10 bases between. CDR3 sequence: CASSSGGSYNEQFF. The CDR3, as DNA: TGTGCCAGCAGCTCCGGGGGAAGCTACAATGAGCAGTTCTTC.

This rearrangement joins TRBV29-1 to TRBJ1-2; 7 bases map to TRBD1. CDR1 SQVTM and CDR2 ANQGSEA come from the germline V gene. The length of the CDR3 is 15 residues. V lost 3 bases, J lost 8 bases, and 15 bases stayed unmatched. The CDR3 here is CSVDGQALGVAGYTF. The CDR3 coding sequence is TGCAGCGTTGACGGACAGGCCCTCGGCGTAGCCGGCTACACCTTC.

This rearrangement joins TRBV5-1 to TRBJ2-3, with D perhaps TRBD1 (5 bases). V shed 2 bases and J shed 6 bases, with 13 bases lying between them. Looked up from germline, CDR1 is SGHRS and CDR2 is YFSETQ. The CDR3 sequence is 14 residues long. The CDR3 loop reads CASSLNLAGDTQYF. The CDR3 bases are TGCGCCAGCAGCTTAAACTTAGCAGGGGATACGCAGTATTTT.

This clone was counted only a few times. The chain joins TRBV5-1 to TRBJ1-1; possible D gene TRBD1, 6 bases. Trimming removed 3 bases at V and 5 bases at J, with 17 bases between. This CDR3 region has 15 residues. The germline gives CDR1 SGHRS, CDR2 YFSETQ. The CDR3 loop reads CASSYYQGKGTEAFF. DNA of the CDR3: TGCGCCAGCAGCTACTATCAGGGGAAGGGAACTGAAGCTTTCTTT.

The CDR3 protein is CASSPRTASTNEKLFF. CDR3 sequence (DNA): TGTGCCAGCAGCCCTCGGACAGCTTCAACTAATGAAAAACTGTTTTTT. The V call is TRBV5-5, the J call TRBJ1-4; the D gene is possibly TRBD1 (6 bases). The CDR3 covers 16 residues. V lost 4 bases and J lost 0, with 13 bases in between. Germline V lookup: CDR1 SGHKS, CDR2 YYEKEE (reference sequence). The variable domain in full, with the rest retrieved from reference TRBV5-5 and TRBJ1-4, is DAGVTQSPTHLIKTRGQQVTLRCSPISGHKSVSWYQQVLGQGPQFIFQYYEKEERGRGNFPDRFSARQFPNYSSELNVNALLLGDSALYLCASSPRTASTNEKLFFGSGTQLSVL.

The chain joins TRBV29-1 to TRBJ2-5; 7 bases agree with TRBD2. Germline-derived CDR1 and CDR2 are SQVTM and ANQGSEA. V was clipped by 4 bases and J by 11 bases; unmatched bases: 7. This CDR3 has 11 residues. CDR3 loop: CSVGEGHEQYF. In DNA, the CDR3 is TGCAGCGTTGGGGAGGGCCATGAGCAGTACTTC.

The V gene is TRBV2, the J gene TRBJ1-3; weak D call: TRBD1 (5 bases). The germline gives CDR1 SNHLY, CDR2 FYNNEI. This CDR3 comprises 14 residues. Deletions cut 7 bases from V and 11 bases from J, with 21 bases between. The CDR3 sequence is CASNPQTVRGAIYF. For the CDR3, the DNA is TGTGCCAGCAACCCCCAGACAGTCCGAGGGGCCATATATTTT.

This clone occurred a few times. CDR3 sequence: CASSERGSTDTQYF. The CDR3 DNA reads as TGTGCCAGCAGTGAGAGGGGGAGCACAGATACGCAGTATTTT. This chain links TRBV6-1 with TRBJ2-3, with D possibly TRBD1 on 6 matching bases. Trimming took 3 bases from V and 0 from J, leaving 7 bases between them. Germline lookup yields CDR1 MNHNS and CDR2 SASEGT. The CDR3 is 14 residues long.

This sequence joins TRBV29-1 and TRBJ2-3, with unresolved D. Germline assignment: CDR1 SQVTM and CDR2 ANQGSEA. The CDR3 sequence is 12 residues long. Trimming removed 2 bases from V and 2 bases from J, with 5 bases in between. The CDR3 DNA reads TGCAGCGTTGAAAAGGACACAGATACGCAGTATTTT. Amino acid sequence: CSVEKDTDTQYF.